The entry below gives a single TCR beta chain sequence along with its context. The data derive from a study of a mutant IDH1 vaccine in newly diagnosed glioma. The germline gives CDR1 SEHNR, CDR2 FQNEAQ (reference sequence). V was pared by 11 bases and J by 7 bases, with 15 bases between. The CDR3 sequence is 12 residues long. Clones were read by immunoSEQ multiplex PCR, and TCRdb kept only the in-frame ones, dropping some. The data hold 30,000 to 40,000 clones, with around 90% observed a single time. The time point here: baseline, week 1 (first vaccination visit). Treatment here: pre-vaccination baseline after standard-of-care therapy.

Sequencing used PBMCs, obtained from a glioma patient treated with radiotherapy, temozolomide or both. This chain links TRBV7-9 with TRBJ2-1; either TRBD1 or TRBD2 may supply D (5 bases each). The TCR was taken from a man younger than 35 with glioma. Written as DNA, the CDR3 is TGTGCCCAGGGTCGGGGCCGTAATGAGCAGTTCTTC. This encodes CAQGRGRNEQFF. Combining the CDR3 with reference TRBV7-9 and TRBJ2-1 gives the whole variable domain DTGVSQNPRHKITKRGQNVTFRCDPISEHNRLYWYRQTLGQGPEFLTYFQNEAQLEKSRLLSDRFSAERPKGSFSTLEIQRTEQGDSAMYLCAQGRGRNEQFFGPGTRLTVL.